The 16 T cell receptor beta chains presented below share a single source sample, sequenced in a study of T cells in localized non-small cell lung cancer (dated by TCRdb to about 2020). The method was the immunoSEQ multiplex PCR assay. Drawn from immuneACCESS, this table holds only the in-frame rearrangements with V and J called that TCRdb kept. Clones are partly lost; checked studies trace under half to an unresolved V gene and leave the rest unexplained. Within this sample are roughly 77,000 clones, with more than 70% of them counted one time only. The top ten clonotypes cover less than 25% of the sample. This specimen consisted of peripheral blood, obtained before any cancer treatment. These receptors all stem from a woman aged 35 to 70 with stage I squamous cell lung carcinoma.

The rearrangement links TRBV5-6 to TRBJ1-2, with D possibly being TRBD1 (6 bases). The CDR3 runs to 14 residues. With 4 bases removed from V and 8 bases from J, the gap between germline ends came to 18 bases. Germline-derived CDR1 and CDR2 are SGHDT and YYEEEE. CDR3 sequence reads: CASSQTLQGGGYTF. CDR3 DNA: TGTGCCAGCAGCCAGACGTTACAGGGCGGAGGCTACACCTTC.

The V gene is TRBV15, the J gene TRBJ2-5, with 8 bases matching TRBD2. Per the germline V gene, CDR1 is LNHNV and CDR2 is YYDKDF (reference sequence). The length of the CDR3 is 14 residues. V was clipped by 1 base and J by 2 bases; unmatched bases: 0. CDR3 sequence (DNA): TGTGCCACCAGCAGAGGCGGGGGGCAAGAGACCCAGTACTTC. This gives the protein CATSRGGGQETQYF.

This chain uses TRBV19 with TRBJ1-3, with D tentatively TRBD1 (5 bases). V was trimmed by 4 bases and J by 0 bases, leaving 13 bases between them. CDR1 LNHDA and CDR2 SQIVND come from the germline V gene (reference sequence). There are 16 residues in the CDR3. The CDR3 protein is CASSKATVPSGNTIYF. CDR3 bases: TGTGCCAGTAGTAAAGCGACAGTACCCTCTGGAAACACCATATATTTT.

The chain carries TRBV18 and TRBJ1-1; D not resolved. The V and J ends lost 2 bases and 11 bases respectively, with 12 bases between them. Germline loops: CDR1 KGHSH, CDR2 LQKENI. The CDR3 is 12 amino acids. The CDR3 bases are TGTGCCAGCTCACCAGGGCAGGTGAAGGCTTTCTTT. It encodes CASSPGQVKAFF.

This clone was observed a single time. The gene calls are TRBV5-6 and TRBJ2-1; D gene uncertain. The CDR3 consists of 14 residues. Germline V gene data show CDR1 as SGHDT and CDR2 as YYEEEE. The V end lost 2 bases, the J end lost 0 bases, and 6 bases lay between the germline ends. The CDR3 is CASSLSGSYNEQFF. The DNA for the CDR3 is TGTGCCAGCAGCTTATCCGGCTCCTACAATGAGCAGTTCTTC.

The V gene is TRBV6-5, the J gene TRBJ2-7; weak D call: TRBD1 (5 bases). CDR1 is MNHEY and CDR2 is SVGAGI in the germline V gene. This CDR3 has 13 amino acids. V was cut by 6 bases and J by 3 bases, with 12 bases left in between. Here the CDR3 DNA reads TGTGCCAGCAGATCCGACAGTATCTACGAGCAGTACTTC. This gives the protein CASRSDSIYEQYF.

This clone was seen once. V and J are TRBV30 and TRBJ2-7; either TRBD1 or TRBD2 may fit D (6 bases each). The germline V gene encodes CDR1 GTSNPN and CDR2 SVGIG (reference sequence). Deletions cut 0 bases from V and 4 bases from J, with 16 bases between. The length of the CDR3 is 15 residues. The chain's CDR3 is CAWSVGGTAVYEQYF. DNA for the CDR3: TGTGCCTGGAGTGTAGGGGGGACGGCCGTTTACGAGCAGTACTTC.

This clone appeared a single time. This chain uses TRBV5-1 with TRBJ2-5, with 8 bases fitting TRBD1. CDR1 and CDR2 (germline): SGHRS, YFSETQ. J gave up 5 bases and V 3 bases, and 6 bases lay outside the gene matches. The length of the CDR3 is 14 residues. Here the CDR3 DNA reads TGCGCCAGCAGCTCGTGGACAGGGAGGGAGACCCAGTACTTC. It specifies CASSSWTGRETQYF.

The chain joins TRBV5-1 to TRBJ1-4; 9 bases are a match to TRBD1. Germline V gene lookup returns CDR1 SGHRS and CDR2 YFSETQ. The CDR3 is 15 residues long. With 4 bases clipped from V and 7 bases from J, the junction kept 8 bases outside the gene matches. The CDR3 sequence: CASSGQGQGGEKLFF. The CDR3 DNA follows: TGCGCCAGCAGCGGACAGGGACAGGGCGGTGAAAAACTGTTTTTT.

This clone appeared a few times. The rearrangement links TRBV7-8 to TRBJ2-7; 7 bases are a match to TRBD1. The CDR3 sequence is 12 residues long. J gave up 0 bases and V 8 bases, and 1 base lay outside the gene matches. Germline V lookup: CDR1 SGHVS, CDR2 FQNEAQ. As DNA, the CDR3 is TGTGCCAGCGGGGACAGCTCCTACGAGCAGTACTTC. Amino acid sequence: CASGDSSYEQYF.

The chain has TRBV19 and TRBJ1-1; no definite D call. Germline lookup yields CDR1 LNHDA and CDR2 SQIVND (reference sequence). Trimming pared 0 bases from V and 4 bases from J, leaving 6 bases between. The CDR3 covers 13 residues. DNA for the CDR3: TGTGCCAGTAGTATAGATCTCGTCACTGAAGCTTTCTTT. It yields the protein CASSIDLVTEAFF.

V is TRBV7-3 and J is TRBJ1-6, with 7 bases identical to TRBD1. This CDR3 comprises 15 residues. The trim removed 0 bases at V and 10 bases at J, leaving 6 bases unmatched. CDR1 is SGHTA and CDR2 is FQGTGA in the germline V gene. The CDR3 coding sequence is TGTGCCAGCAGCTTAACCTCCCAGGGGGGATCACCCCTCCACTTT. This sequence encodes CASSLTSQGGSPLHF.

This chain joins TRBV18 and TRBJ2-2; 8 nucleotides align to TRBD2. The CDR3 totals 16 residues. Germline V gene lookup returns CDR1 KGHSH and CDR2 LQKENI. After removal of 5 bases from V and 4 bases from J, the junction contained 9 bases not matched to a gene. The CDR3, as DNA: TGTGCCAGCTCAGCCCCCGGACTAGCAAGCACCGGGGAGCTGTTTTTT. It encodes CASSAPGLASTGELFF.

The chain has TRBV18 and TRBJ1-4, with D hard to call. The CDR3 has 14 amino acids. Trimming cost V 3 bases and J 4 bases, with 9 bases left between them. Germline CDR1 KGHSH, CDR2 LQKENI. CDR3 region: CASSPRNLNEKLFF. CDR3 DNA sequence: TGTGCCAGCTCACCCCGGAACCTTAATGAAAAACTGTTTTTT. Drawing the rest from reference TRBV18 and TRBJ1-4, the complete variable domain is NAGVMQNPRHLVRRRGQEARLRCSPMKGHSHVYWYRQLPEEGLKFMVYLQKENIIDESGMPKERFSAEFPKEGPSILRIQQVVRGDSAAYFCASSPRNLNEKLFFGSGTQLSVL.

The chain's CDR3 is CASSGWGTYEQYF. For the CDR3, the DNA is TGCGCCAGCAGCGGCTGGGGGACCTACGAGCAGTACTTC. This chain joins TRBV5-1 and TRBJ2-7; either TRBD1 or TRBD2 may fit D (5 bases each). The germline V gene has CDR1 SGHRS and CDR2 YFSETQ. Deletions cut 4 bases from V and 2 bases from J, with 10 bases between. The CDR3 sequence is 13 residues long.

This chain joins TRBV7-9 and TRBJ2-6; D is undetermined. Germline V gives CDR1 SEHNR, CDR2 FQNEAQ (reference sequence). V lost 1 base and J lost 0, with 13 bases in between. The CDR3 is 18 residues long. CDR3 protein: CASSLELGKGSGANVLTF. The CDR3 coding sequence is TGTGCCAGCAGCTTAGAACTGGGAAAGGGCTCTGGGGCCAACGTCCTGACTTTC.